Sequencing of this T cell receptor (beta chain) was carried out in a study of control samples from healthy donors and cancer patients. Measured with immunoSEQ multiplex PCR; TCRdb has only the in-frame clones, and not every one. The sample has tens of thousands of clones; about 89% are singletons. The receptor was derived from a woman between 45 and 65 years old with colorectal cancer. Sequenced: PBMCs.

Here the CDR3 reads CASSLTGSIQYF. DNA of the CDR3: TGTGCCAGCAGCTTGACAGGGAGCATTCAGTACTTC. V and J are TRBV5-6 and TRBJ2-4, with D tentatively TRBD1 (6 bases). The V gene lost 1 base and the J gene lost 9 bases, with 8 bases spanning the gap. Germline CDR1 is SGHDT and CDR2 is YYEEEE. The CDR3 is 12 amino acids.